These 21 T cell receptor beta chains were all obtained from the same sample, sequenced in a study of blood T cell repertoires in COVID-19. Clones were sequenced by immunoSEQ multiplex PCR, and TCRdb holds only the in-frame ones, with some missing. This table has 100,000 or so clones, 85% appearing once. The sample comprised peripheral blood. The receptors come from a woman in her sixties or seventies with active or convalescent COVID-19.

The rearrangement joins TRBV5-4 to TRBJ2-1; TRBD2 agrees at 11 bases. CDR3 length: 15 amino acids. V shed 4 bases and J 4 bases; nucleotides not matched to a gene: 4. Looked up from germline, CDR1 is SGHNT and CDR2 is YYREEE (reference sequence). The CDR3: CASSEGTSGYNEQFF. DNA of the CDR3: TGTGCCAGCAGCGAGGGGACTAGCGGATACAATGAGCAGTTCTTC.

The V and J genes are TRBV28 and TRBJ1-5; 7 positions agree with TRBD1. CDR1 is MDHEN and CDR2 is SYDVKM in the germline V gene. The CDR3 sequence is 16 residues long. Trimming took 3 bases from V and 4 from J; bases not matched to a gene: 9. CDR3 nucleotide sequence: TGTGCCAGCAGTTTTGCGGGACAGACCGCAAATCAGCCCCAGCATTTT. This translates into CASSFAGQTANQPQHF.

The chain joins TRBV10-1 to TRBJ2-1, with TRBD2 matching over 14 bases. CDR3 length: 22 residues. V trimming: 4 bases; J trimming: 0 bases; junction bases outside the gene matches: 17. CDR1 and CDR2 from the germline V gene are WNHNN and SYGVQD (reference sequence). The CDR3 sequence is CASSGPGPNTGLAGVSYNEQFF. CDR3 in DNA: TGCGCCAGCAGTGGCCCGGGGCCGAACACGGGACTAGCGGGAGTCTCCTACAATGAGCAGTTCTTC.

This chain connects TRBV9 to TRBJ1-5; 12 nucleotides align to TRBD1. Trimming cost V 3 bases and J 12 bases; bases outside gene matches: 7. The germline CDR1 and CDR2 sequences are SGDLS and YYNGEE. The CDR3 runs to 14 residues. The CDR3 DNA is TGTGCCAGCAGCGACGGGACAGGGGGCGACGGCCAGCATTTT. It yields the protein CASSDGTGGDGQHF.

The chain joins TRBV3-1 (or the pseudogene TRBV3-2) to TRBJ1-6, with D uncertain. The length of the CDR3 is 12 residues. V dropped 1 base and J dropped 9 bases, with 4 bases sitting between them. From germline, CDR1 is LGHDT and CDR2 YNNKEL (reference sequence). CDR3 residues: CASSQGLSPLHF. The CDR3 nucleotides are TGTGCCAGCAGCCAAGGTCTTTCACCCCTCCACTTT.

The gene calls are TRBV4-3 and TRBJ2-7, with 9 bases fitting TRBD1. CDR3 length: 15 residues. With 1 base clipped from V and 5 bases from J, the junction kept 6 bases outside the gene matches. In germline, CDR1 is LGHNA, CDR2 YSLEER. The CDR3 loop reads CASSQGRDRVHEQYF. The CDR3 DNA reads TGCGCCAGCAGCCAAGGACGGGACAGGGTGCACGAGCAGTACTTC.

The chain links TRBV5-4 to TRBJ1-6, with no clear D. Germline loops: CDR1 SGHNT, CDR2 YYREEE (reference sequence). V was pared by 1 base and J by 6 bases, with 8 bases between. The CDR3 is 14 amino acids. The CDR3 loop reads CASSLFTANSPLHF. The DNA for the CDR3 is TGTGCCAGCAGCTTGTTCACAGCTAATTCACCCCTCCACTTT.

The chain combines TRBV5-1 with TRBJ2-7, with 8 bases aligning to TRBD1. Per germline, CDR1 SGHRS and CDR2 YFSETQ. Losses at the gene ends were 4 bases for V and 2 bases for J; bases not matched to a gene: 11. CDR3 size: 16 residues. The CDR3: CASSQGGTGLTYEQYF. CDR3 bases: TGCGCCAGCAGCCAAGGTGGGACAGGTTTAACCTACGAGCAGTACTTC.

This clone has only one observation. The chain links TRBV4-3 to TRBJ1-1; D gene unclear. CDR1 and CDR2 from the germline V gene are LGHNA and YSLEER. CDR3 length: 13 amino acids. The ends were cut back, 2 bases at V and 4 bases at J, with 8 bases in the middle. The CDR3 nucleotides are TGCGCCAGCAGCCAACACCAGGTCACTGAAGCTTTCTTT. Translated: CASSQHQVTEAFF.

The chain combines TRBV30 with TRBJ2-1; TRBD1 is a possible D gene (5 bases). V gave up 5 bases and J gave up 6 bases, with 20 bases separating them. This CDR3 is built from 15 residues. Germline V gene data show CDR1 as GTSNPN and CDR2 as SVGIG (reference sequence). CDR3 loop: CAWALGGRVGNEQFF. CDR3 coding DNA: TGTGCCTGGGCCCTTGGCGGCAGGGTGGGCAATGAGCAGTTCTTC.

V and J are TRBV7-9 and TRBJ1-4; D may be TRBD1 (6 bases). Trimming cost V 2 bases and J 8 bases, with 9 bases left between them. Germline-derived CDR1 and CDR2 are SEHNR and FQNEAQ (reference sequence). The CDR3 has 13 residues. CDR3 in amino acids: CASSLSQGEKLFF. The CDR3 coding sequence is TGTGCCAGCAGCTTATCACAGGGAGAAAAACTGTTTTTT. The full variable domain, with the rest looked up from reference TRBV7-9 and TRBJ1-4, is DTGVSQNPRHKITKRGQNVTFRCDPISEHNRLYWYRQTLGQGPEFLTYFQNEAQLEKSRLLSDRFSAERPKGSFSTLEIQRTEQGDSAMYLCASSLSQGEKLFFGSGTQLSVL.

The chain combines TRBV28 with TRBJ1-4; D perhaps matches TRBD1 (5 bases). Trimming cost V 7 bases and J 0 bases, with 21 bases left between them. The CDR3 has 18 amino acids. Looked up from germline, CDR1 is MDHEN and CDR2 is SYDVKM. The CDR3 region has the DNA TGTGCCAGCACCTCAGTCTGGGGCAGCACTGCAACTAATGAAAAACTGTTTTTT. Protein: CASTSVWGSTATNEKLFF.

This clone showed up just a few times. The V and J genes are TRBV11-2 and TRBJ2-5; the match to TRBD2 covers 12 bases. CDR3 length: 14 amino acids. Trimming took 4 bases from V and 7 from J; bases not matched to a gene: 4. Germline CDR1 is SGHAT and CDR2 is FQNNGV. In nucleotides, the CDR3 is TGTGCCAGCAGCTCGACTAGCGGGAGAGGGACCCAGTACTTC. The encoded protein is CASSSTSGRGTQYF.

This clone was seen more than once but under ten times. V usage is TRBV23-1 and J usage is TRBJ1-1; D might be TRBD1 (5 bases). TRBV23-1 has ORF status, its function being uncertain. The CDR3 contains 15 residues. Trimming stripped 0 bases from V and 4 bases from J, with 12 bases between. Here the CDR3 DNA reads TGCGCCAGCAGTCAATCGCCCGGGGGAAGCACTGAAGCTTTCTTT. Amino acid sequence: CASSQSPGGSTEAFF.

This clone was seen a single time. The gene calls are TRBV15 and TRBJ2-3; D is undetermined. CDR1 LNHNV and CDR2 YYDKDF come from the germline V gene (reference sequence). V lost 1 base and J lost 6, with 14 bases in between. This CDR3 is built from 15 residues. CDR3 protein: CATSRVPRNEDTQYF. The DNA for the CDR3 is TGTGCCACCAGCAGAGTGCCGCGGAACGAGGATACGCAGTATTTT.

The chain employs TRBV28 and TRBJ1-3; no definite D call. V was shortened by 4 bases and J by 5 bases, with 15 bases between the two germline ends. The CDR3 is made up of 15 amino acids. From germline, CDR1 is MDHEN and CDR2 SYDVKM. In DNA, the CDR3 is TGTGCCAGCAGTTCGCCCGGGCCCGGGAGAAACACCATATATTTT. Translated: CASSSPGPGRNTIYF.

The genes are TRBV30 and TRBJ2-7; 9 bases are shared with TRBD2. The V gene's germline CDR1 is GTSNPN and CDR2 SVGIG (reference sequence). The CDR3 extends over 13 amino acids. V gave up 8 bases and J gave up 9 bases; unmatched junction bases: 14. The CDR3 loop reads CAGVAGAVAGQYF. The CDR3 nucleotides are TGTGCCGGAGTAGCGGGGGCCGTCGCCGGGCAGTACTTC.

The chain carries TRBV9 and TRBJ1-6, with D unresolved. Germline V gene sequence: CDR1 SGDLS, CDR2 YYNGEE. The CDR3 runs 16 residues. The ends were cut back, 2 bases at V and 5 bases at J, with 14 bases in the middle. The CDR3 sequence is CASSVRPGSNNSPLHF. Written as DNA, the CDR3 is TGTGCCAGCAGCGTCCGCCCCGGGTCAAATAATTCACCCCTCCACTTT.

The J gene is TRBJ1-2, the V gene TRBV29-1; 8 bases line up with TRBD1. The junction had 15 bases not matched to a gene; V was cut back by 4 bases and J by 8 bases. The CDR3 has 15 residues. Germline values: CDR1 SQVTM, CDR2 ANQGSEA. The CDR3 region is CSVAGGQGASVGYTF. As DNA, the CDR3 is TGCAGCGTTGCGGGCGGGCAGGGGGCCTCGGTGGGCTACACCTTC.

This chain connects TRBV4-3 to TRBJ1-1; 7 bases align to TRBD1. After removal of 4 bases from V and 0 bases from J, the junction contained 8 bases not matched to a gene. The CDR3 is 16 residues long. CDR1 is LGHNA, CDR2 YSLEER, per germline. In DNA, the CDR3 is TGCGCCAGCAGCCCAACAGGGGCGAGTATGAACACTGAAGCTTTCTTT. Protein: CASSPTGASMNTEAFF.

The V gene is TRBV30, the J gene TRBJ1-2, with TRBD1 matching 7 bases. The trim removed 0 bases at V and 8 bases at J, leaving 9 bases unmatched. CDR1 is GTSNPN, CDR2 SVGIG, per germline (reference sequence). The length of the CDR3 is 14 residues. The CDR3 protein is CAWSVLGQVGGYTF. In DNA form, the CDR3 reads TGTGCCTGGAGTGTACTCGGACAGGTTGGCGGCTACACCTTC.